This T cell receptor beta chain was retrieved from a study of CD8 T cells in ankylosing spondylitis. General observations from the study: It appeared that ankylosing spondylitis blood was characterized by a TCR beta motif of several highly homologous variants.

Construction of TCR beta libraries was performed using quantitative 5'-RACE with molecular barcodes. MiXCR, run by TCRdb on the 5' RACE reads, gives a single entry per CDR3 protein. The sample includes about 210,000 distinct CDR3 sequences, roughly 6.6% of them seen just once. As for this clonotype: What it binds is unknown.

Trimming shortened V by 5 bases and J by 3 bases, and 17 bases separated the two germline ends. Germline CDR1 and CDR2: LGHNA and YNFKEQ. CDR3 size: 16 residues. This receptor was identified in a male donor with ankylosing spondylitis. The rearrangement joins TRBV4-2 to TRBJ2-1, with D perhaps matching TRBD1 or TRBD2 (5 bases each). The sequenced sample was blood, either unsorted or a sorted T cell fraction (not recorded which). CDR3 amino acids: CASSKKNRDGYNEQFF. CDR3 nucleotide sequence: TGTGCCAGCAGCAAAAAAAACCGGGACGGCTACAATGAGCAGTTCTTC.